The clone carrying this T cell receptor beta chain was seen at least ten times. What it binds is not known. The sample comes from a study of T cell repertoires in cytomegalovirus infection. Study-level information: Both a matching HLA type and CMV infection were indicated by public TCR beta signatures.

One entry per CDR3 protein results from TCRdb running MiXCR on the reads. In the table there are 650,000 to 850,000 distinct CDR3 sequences, 25% to 35% of which are singletons. V was shortened by 5 bases and J by 6 bases, with 11 bases between the two germline ends. The CDR3 is 13 residues long. Study observations and caveats: CMV-specific TCR beta clonotypes restricted by HLA-C were the ones dominating the ex vivo response.

The receptor was isolated from a human donor in good health (CMV status not recorded). Some clones in this sample may be carry-over from other donors' samples. The chain joins TRBV12-3 or TRBV12-4 to TRBJ2-1; a possible D gene is TRBD1 (5 bases). The sample was cultured CD8+ T cells from PBMCs, taken from culture after CMV antigen stimulation. The CDR3 region has the DNA TGTGCCAGCAGTCCAGGACAACTCAATGAGCAGTTCTTC. Its protein is CASSPGQLNEQFF.